Reported below is one TCR beta chain. Individual cDNA molecules were tagged with unique molecular identifiers. TCRdb reprocessed the 5' RACE reads via MiXCR and lists one record per CDR3 protein. Here the sample spans fewer than 130,000 distinct CDR3 sequences, around 12% being singletons. The data stem from a study of early T cells in non-severe SARS-CoV-2 infection. The CDR3 has 14 amino acids. V was pared by 3 bases and J by 2 bases, with 13 bases between. Germline assignment: CDR1 SQVTM and CDR2 ANQGSEA. This TCR derives from an adult who was a healthcare worker with PCR-confirmed SARS-CoV-2 infection or an uninfected control (not recorded which). The V call is TRBV29-1, the J call TRBJ2-5; D perhaps matches TRBD1 (6 bases). The sequencing here drew on whole blood, taken at baseline. The CDR3 loop is CSVDWTEDQETQYF. CDR3 coding DNA: TGCAGCGTTGATTGGACAGAGGATCAAGAGACCCAGTACTTC. The complete variable domain, with remaining parts taken from reference TRBV29-1 and TRBJ2-5, reads SAVISQKPSRDICQRGTSLTIQCQVDSQVTMMFWYRQQPGQSLTLIATANQGSEATYESGFVIDKFPISRPNLTFSTLTVSNMSPEDSSIYLCSVDWTEDQETQYFGPGTRLLVL.